The clone carrying this TCR beta chain has a handful of counts. The sample is drawn from a study of blood T cells in healthy people across ages. Study summary: Per two T cells, about one barcoded beta molecule was captured through template switching.

Then a second PCR, running about 6 to 12 cycles, was carried out with a sample-barcoded 5' primer and a J-beta primer mix. TCRdb analysed the 5' RACE reads with MiXCR anew, one entry per CDR3 protein. The profile covers about 970,000 distinct CDR3 sequences, with about 53% appearing a single time and about a fifth taken by the ten largest. The source material was blood. The source is a woman aged 60-75 years in good health.

CDR3 DNA sequence: TGTGCCTACCGGGCGGGTGGGACCTACGAGCAGTACTTC. Amino acids: CAYRAGGTYEQYF. The chain is built from TRBV28 and TRBJ2-7, with D possibly being TRBD2 (5 bases). The CDR3 has 13 amino acids. V lost 11 bases to trimming and J lost 2 bases, with 16 bases between them. In germline, CDR1 is MDHEN, CDR2 SYDVKM.